The subject of this entry is one TCR beta chain. The antigen is undetermined. Trimming cost V 3 bases and J 7 bases; bases outside gene matches: 7. The CDR3 has 14 residues. Germline CDR1 reads MDHEN; CDR2 reads SYDVKM. Data came from immunoSEQ multiplex PCR; TCRdb stores just in-frame clones and leaves some out. The repertoire holds roughly 11,000 clones, with around 86% as singletons. The data derive from a study of STAT3 mutations in large granular lymphocyte leukemia. Study-wide findings and caveats: At least one immunodominant TCR beta clonotype appeared in every T-cell large granular lymphocyte leukemia patient.

Input material: peripheral blood mononuclear cells. The V call is TRBV28, the J call TRBJ1-2, with 8 bases fitting TRBD1. The clonotype originates from a man older than 75 with T-cell large granular lymphocyte leukemia. Some clones in this sample may be carry-over from other donors' samples. Here the CDR3 reads CASSLGRGQAGYTF. In DNA, the CDR3 is TGTGCCAGCAGTTTGGGCAGGGGGCAAGCTGGCTACACCTTC.